Below, 18 T cell receptor beta chains from the same sample are listed, as sequenced in a study of blood T cells in healthy people across ages. A J-beta primer mix and a sample-barcoded 5' primer were used in a second PCR of roughly 7 to 12 cycles. TCRdb processed the 5' RACE reads anew with MiXCR; each CDR3 protein has one entry. Of roughly 1.7 million distinct CDR3 sequences in the sample, about 31% were seen once. Sequences were obtained from blood. The receptors derive from a woman aged 25 to 39 in good health.

Only a few counts were recorded for this clonotype. The chain uses TRBV30 and TRBJ2-7; D unresolved. The CDR3 runs 11 residues. Trimming pared 4 bases from V and 3 bases from J, leaving 7 bases between. CDR1 is GTSNPN, CDR2 SVGIG, per germline (reference sequence). The DNA of the CDR3 is TGTGCCTGGATGGACGGCTACGAGCAGTACTTC. Amino acids: CAWMDGYEQYF.

Concerning this clonotype: Without the conserved terminal phenylalanine or tryptophan, this CDR3 likely stems from a read error. The V gene is TRBV27, the J gene TRBJ2-1, with TRBD1 identical over 8 bases. Per the germline V gene, CDR1 is MNHEY and CDR2 is SMNVEV (reference sequence). V shed 2 bases and J 8 bases; nucleotides not matched to a gene: 5. The CDR3 consists of 14 residues. Here the CDR3 DNA reads TGTGCCAGCAGTTTACAGGGGGCAATGGATGAGCAGTTCGTC. Amino acid sequence: CASSLQGAMDEQFV.

This clonotype was detected a few times. The chain couples TRBV28 to TRBJ2-1; 9 nucleotides match TRBD1. This CDR3 has 15 amino acids. Trimming at V came to 5 bases and at J to 7 bases, leaving 9 bases not matched to a gene. The V gene's germline CDR1 is MDHEN and CDR2 SYDVKM. Here the CDR3 reads CASSNPGQGFNEQFF. The CDR3 DNA follows: TGTGCCAGCAGTAACCCGGGACAGGGTTTTAATGAGCAGTTCTTC.

In DNA, the CDR3 is TGCAGTGCGACCGGACTAGCGGTATACAATGAGCAGTTCTTC. This codes for CSATGLAVYNEQFF. V and J are TRBV20-1 and TRBJ2-1, with 10 bases that match TRBD2. With V trimmed by 6 bases and J by 4 bases, 6 bases remained unmatched. The CDR3 spans 14 residues. Germline CDR1 and CDR2: DFQATT and SNEGSKA (reference sequence).

About this clonotype itself: One base away lies a much larger clone, so this may be a sequencing read error. J is TRBJ1-2 and V is TRBV7-3, with no clear D. The CDR3 has 15 amino acids. V was cut by 5 bases and J by 7 bases, with 20 bases left in between. CDR1 is SGHTA and CDR2 is FQGTGA in the germline V gene. The CDR3 here is CASSPGSGGIGGYTF. The DNA of the CDR3 is TGTGCCAGCAGCCCGGGATCCGGTGGGATCGGTGGCTACACCTTC.

This clonotype was seen a few times. V and J are TRBV24-1 and TRBJ2-1, with D tentatively TRBD1 (6 bases). The germline V and J ends were trimmed by 5 bases and 7 bases, with 11 bases remaining between them. This CDR3 comprises 13 residues. Germline CDR1 is KGHDR and CDR2 is SFDVKD. The CDR3 region has the DNA TGTGCCACCAGTGTAGCAGGGGCGAATGAGCAGTTCTTC. Its protein product is CATSVAGANEQFF.

About this clonotype: A much larger clonotype is one base distant, so this may be a read error. The chain combines TRBV9 with TRBJ2-1, with unresolved D. The CDR3 totals 12 residues. V lost 0 bases to trimming and J lost 2 bases, with 0 bases between them. Per germline, CDR1 SGDLS and CDR2 YYNGEE. The CDR3 here is CASSVAYNEQFF. The CDR3 nucleotides are TGTGCCAGCAGCGTAGCCTACAATGAGCAGTTCTTC.

This clonotype appeared many times. An end of the junction differs from the germline gene, which may be a read error. The rearrangement uses TRBV5-1 and TRBJ1-1, with TRBD1 identical over 9 bases. CDR3 length: 14 amino acids. Germline CDR1 and CDR2: SGHRS and YFSETQ. In DNA form, the CDR3 reads TGTGCCAGCAGCCCGGGACAGGGTAGGACTGAAGCTTTCTTT. Its translation is CASSPGQGRTEAFF.

The chain employs TRBV3-1 and TRBJ1-2, with 8 positions matching TRBD1. The CDR3 sequence is 15 residues long. Germline loops: CDR1 LGHDT, CDR2 YNNKEL (reference sequence). V lost 0 bases to trimming and J lost 6 bases; unmatched junction nucleotides: 6. CDR3 in DNA: TGTGCCAGCAGCCAAGATTACAGGGGGGGGAATGGCTACACCTTC. As protein: CASSQDYRGGNGYTF. Together with reference TRBV3-1 and TRBJ1-2, the CDR3 gives the full variable domain: DTAVSQTPKYLVTQMGNDKSIKCEQNLGHDTMYWYKQDSKKFLKIMFSYNNKELIINETVPNRFSPKSPDKAHLNLHINSLELGDSAVYFCASSQDYRGGNGYTFGSGTRLTVV.

The V and J genes are TRBV27 and TRBJ1-1; TRBD1 aligns across 9 bases. Germline V CDR1 and CDR2: MNHEY, SMNVEV (reference sequence). J lost 9 bases, V lost 7 bases, and 9 bases had no gene match. The CDR3 contains 13 residues. This CDR3 is CASKRQGGVKAFF. Here the CDR3 DNA reads TGTGCCAGCAAGAGACAGGGGGGAGTTAAAGCTTTCTTT.

The chain carries TRBV11-2 and TRBJ1-2; D perhaps matches TRBD1 (5 bases). CDR1 is SGHAT, CDR2 FQNNGV, per germline. The CDR3 spans 16 residues. V was cut by 5 bases and J by 3 bases, with 19 bases left in between. The CDR3 nucleotides read TGTGCCAGCAGCCCGCTAATAATGAGGGACCACTATGGCTACACCTTC. This sequence encodes CASSPLIMRDHYGYTF.

The chain joins TRBV18 to TRBJ2-1, with a weak D call TRBD1 (5 bases). V lost 5 bases and J 11 bases, leaving 16 bases between the germline ends. The CDR3 totals 13 residues. Germline assignment: CDR1 KGHSH and CDR2 LQKENI. In nucleotides, the CDR3 is TGTGCCAGCTCAGCCGACAGAACCTCTAAGCAGTTCTTC. Amino acid sequence: CASSADRTSKQFF.

The chain has TRBV7-2 and TRBJ2-1; 14 bases fit TRBD2. Per germline, CDR1 SGHTA and CDR2 FQGNSA. V lost 7 bases, J lost 4 bases, and 18 bases stayed unmatched. This CDR3 contains 20 residues. CDR3 sequence (DNA): TGTGCCAGCACCTCCCGTCCGGGGACTAGCGGGAGCCGAGGGTACAATGAGCAGTTCTTC. Residues: CASTSRPGTSGSRGYNEQFF.

This clonotype was counted a few times. V and J are TRBV20-1 and TRBJ1-3; 7 bases match TRBD1. Losses at the gene ends were 5 bases for V and 3 bases for J; bases not matched to a gene: 7. Germline CDR1 and CDR2: DFQATT and SNEGSKA (reference sequence). The CDR3 sequence is 14 residues long. The CDR3: CSASDREGGNTIYF. The DNA of the CDR3 is TGCAGTGCTTCCGACAGGGAGGGTGGAAACACCATATATTTT.

This clonotype was detected a few times. This sequence joins TRBV7-9 and TRBJ2-7; D gene unclear. Germline V lookup: CDR1 SEHNR, CDR2 FQNEAQ (reference sequence). CDR3 length equals 17 residues. V lost 0 bases, J lost 4 bases, and 19 bases lay in between. The CDR3 nucleotides are TGTGCCAGCAGCTTAGCGGCGAGCGCTCCTTCCCTTTACGAGCAGTACTTC. Protein product: CASSLAASAPSLYEQYF.

The chain links TRBV20-1 to TRBJ2-4; D possibly corresponds to TRBD2 (6 bases). The J call may be incorrect, as the DNA end agrees better with TRBJ2-7. Germline CDR1 is DFQATT and CDR2 is SNEGSKA (reference sequence). This CDR3 contains 13 residues. CDR3 protein: CSVQDGLLNEQYF. The CDR3 DNA follows: TGCAGTGTTCAGGACGGACTATTAAACGAGCAGTACTTC.

This clonotype showed up just a few times. The chain employs TRBV28 and TRBJ2-1; D is unclear. This CDR3 region has 12 residues. Germline V gene lookup returns CDR1 MDHEN and CDR2 SYDVKM. V lost 5 bases, J lost 9 bases, and 11 bases lay in between. The CDR3 DNA sequence: TGTGCCAGCAGTCTCCCCCGCTTTGAGCAGTTCTTC. This codes for CASSLPRFEQFF.

This clonotype was observed a few times. The V gene is TRBV20-1, the J gene TRBJ2-4, with TRBD2 identical over 10 bases. The CDR3 runs 16 residues. With V trimmed by 7 bases and J by 6 bases, 15 bases remained unmatched. The germline V gene has CDR1 DFQATT and CDR2 SNEGSKA (reference sequence). CDR3 in DNA: TGCAGTGTTTACCTAGCGGGAGAATGGGGTAGAAACATTCAGTACTTC. It yields the protein CSVYLAGEWGRNIQYF.